These 11 T cell receptor beta chains were all obtained from the same sample, sequenced in a study of T cells in Graves' hyperthyroidism and ophthalmopathy (dated by TCRdb to the late 2010s). The library was generated by multiplex PCR. TCRdb records Illumina HiSeq 2000 as the sequencer. The TCR beta CDR3 regions were amplified from the RNA transcripts. The TCR CDR3 was subjected to a first round of RT-PCR using the HTBI primer set and the Qiagen OneStep RT-PCR kit. TCRdb ran its own pipeline on the public reads, namely fastp trimming at Q25 and MiXCR clone calling, and kept in-frame beta chains. Under each unique CDR3 protein, matching rows form one entry showing the most common genes and DNA. This sample gives about 500,000 distinct CDR3 sequences in total; 14% of them show up just once. Less than 20% of the sample is held by the ten biggest clonotypes. Sequencing was carried out using blood. The source is a woman between 18 and 30 years old with Graves' hyperthyroidism.

The CDR3 DNA reads TGTGCCAGCAGCCCGAGGGGGGATAAGTACTTC. Its translation: CASSPRGDKYF. The J gene is TRBJ2-5, the V gene TRBV28; D tentatively reads TRBD1 or TRBD2 (6 bases each). This CDR3 is 11 amino acids long. Trimming stripped 6 bases from V and 12 bases from J, with 14 bases between. CDR1 is MDHEN, CDR2 SYDVKM, per germline.

This clonotype was observed many times. This chain joins TRBV2 and TRBJ1-5; tentative D call: TRBD1 (6 bases). Trimming removed 7 bases from V and 0 bases from J, with 10 bases in between. The CDR3 length is 14 residues. The germline V gene encodes CDR1 SNHLY and CDR2 FYNNEI. CDR3 sequence reads: CASNRQVSNQPQHF. CDR3 nucleotides: TGTGCCAGCAACAGACAGGTTAGCAATCAGCCCCAGCATTTT.

This clonotype was counted only a few times. This sequence joins TRBV20-1 and TRBJ2-3; 11 nucleotides match TRBD2. The CDR3 spans 16 residues. With V trimmed by 3 bases and J by 5 bases, 10 bases remained unmatched. CDR1 is DFQATT and CDR2 is SNEGSKA in the germline V gene (reference sequence). The CDR3 region has the DNA TGCAGTGCTAGGCAACTAGCGGGAGACCCAGAAGATACGCAGTATTTT. Translated, it gives CSARQLAGDPEDTQYF.

The chain couples TRBV25-1 to TRBJ2-5, with 9 nucleotides matching TRBD1. V was pared by 7 bases and J by 5 bases, with 8 bases of the junction left unmatched. Germline CDR1 is MGHDK and CDR2 is SYGVNS. This CDR3 region has 14 residues. This CDR3 reads CASTPGQGWETQYF. For the CDR3, the DNA is TGTGCCAGCACCCCGGGACAGGGTTGGGAGACCCAGTACTTC.

J is TRBJ2-1 and V is TRBV4-1; TRBD2 might be the D (6 bases). The CDR3 contains 13 residues. Germline V lookup: CDR1 MGHRA, CDR2 YSYEKL. V was shortened by 6 bases and J by 10 bases, with 16 bases between the two germline ends. Written as DNA, the CDR3 is TGCGCCAGCAGACCCTGGGGAACTAGCGAGCAGTTCTTC. Amino acids: CASRPWGTSEQFF.

The rearrangement joins TRBV30 to TRBJ1-3, with D possibly being TRBD1 (5 bases). V dropped 0 bases and J dropped 0 bases, with 6 bases sitting between them. The CDR3 length is 14 residues. Germline-derived CDR1 and CDR2 are GTSNPN and SVGIG (reference sequence). CDR3 in DNA: TGTGCCTGGAGTGTAGACAGCTCTGGAAACACCATATATTTT. This gives the protein CAWSVDSSGNTIYF.

This clonotype has only a few counts. The chain is built from TRBV6-5 and TRBJ1-2, with a possible D match to TRBD1 (6 bases). The CDR3 loop spans 14 amino acids. Trimming took 2 bases from V and 8 from J, leaving 15 bases between them. Germline-derived CDR1 and CDR2 are MNHEY and SVGAGI. CDR3 loop: CASSYNGQGSGYTF. For the CDR3, the DNA is TGTGCCAGCAGTTACAACGGCCAGGGGAGCGGCTACACCTTC.

This clonotype has at least ten counts. The CDR3 nucleotides are TGCAGTGCTAGAACAGGGTTGGAGGGCTACACCTTC. Its translation: CSARTGLEGYTF. The chain employs TRBV20-1 and TRBJ1-2, with a tentative D call TRBD1 (6 bases). This CDR3 is built from 12 residues. CDR1 is DFQATT and CDR2 is SNEGSKA in the germline V gene (reference sequence). V dropped 2 bases and J dropped 8 bases, with 12 bases sitting between them.

At least ten counts were recorded for this clonotype. This chain links TRBV12-3 or TRBV12-4 with TRBJ2-3, with D unresolved. V was clipped by 4 bases and J by 0 bases, with 8 bases between them. The CDR3 has 14 amino acids. The CDR3 is CASSSTHSTDTQYF. The CDR3 DNA sequence: TGTGCCAGCAGTTCGACCCACAGCACAGATACGCAGTATTTT.

This clonotype was counted only a few times. The chain has TRBV7-9 and TRBJ1-6; 8 bases line up with TRBD1. The CDR3 length is 14 residues. The ends lost 1 base at V and 8 bases at J; junction bases unmatched: 1. Per germline, CDR1 SEHNR and CDR2 FQNEAQ (reference sequence). Here the CDR3 reads CASSLGTGYSPLHF. CDR3 sequence (DNA): TGTGCCAGCAGCTTAGGGACAGGGTATTCACCCCTCCACTTT. The whole variable domain, remainder taken from reference TRBV7-9 and TRBJ1-6, is DTGVSQNPRHKITKRGQNVTFRCDPISEHNRLYWYRQTLGQGPEFLTYFQNEAQLEKSRLLSDRFSAERPKGSFSTLEIQRTEQGDSAMYLCASSLGTGYSPLHFGNGTRLTVT.

This chain links TRBV20-1 with TRBJ1-5, with 8 bases identical to TRBD1. CDR3 length: 17 residues. V lost 5 bases and J lost 2; bases outside the gene matches: 14. The germline CDR1 and CDR2 sequences are DFQATT and SNEGSKA (reference sequence). The CDR3 region has the DNA TGCAGTGCTCACACGAGGACAGGGATCGGCGGCAATCAGCCCCAGCATTTT. Its translation is CSAHTRTGIGGNQPQHF.